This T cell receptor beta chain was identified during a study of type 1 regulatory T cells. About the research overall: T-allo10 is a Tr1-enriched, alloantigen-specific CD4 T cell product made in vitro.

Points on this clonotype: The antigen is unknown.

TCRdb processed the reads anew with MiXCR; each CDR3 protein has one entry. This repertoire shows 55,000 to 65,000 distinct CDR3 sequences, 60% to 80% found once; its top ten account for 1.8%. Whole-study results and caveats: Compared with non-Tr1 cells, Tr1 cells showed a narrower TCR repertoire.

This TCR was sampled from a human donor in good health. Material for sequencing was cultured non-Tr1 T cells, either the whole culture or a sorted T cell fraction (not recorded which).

CDR3 sequence reads: CASSQDGGRKTEAFF. In nucleotides, the CDR3 is TGCGCCAGCAGCCAAGACGGGGGTCGGAAGACTGAAGCTTTCTTT. The J gene is TRBJ1-1, the V gene TRBV4-1; D perhaps matches TRBD1 (5 bases). The germline V and J ends were trimmed by 0 bases and 5 bases, with 13 bases remaining between them. The length of the CDR3 is 15 residues. CDR1 is MGHRA and CDR2 is YSYEKL in the germline V gene.